The TCR beta chain under discussion was sequenced for a study of memory CD4+ T cells and cytomegalovirus serostatus. For the study at large: Of the healthy Belgian adults, 9 were CMV seropositive and approximately 24 seronegative. Broader study findings: The CMV-associated TCR signature appears largely within the CD4+ memory repertoire.

This CDR3 has 14 residues. Germline assignment: CDR1 SGHRS and CDR2 YFSETQ. Trimming cost V 4 bases and J 0 bases; bases outside gene matches: 4. Method: immunoSEQ multiplex PCR; TCRdb's copy keeps in-frame clones and lacks some. This sample has tens of thousands of clones, with around 80% found just once. The sort gate was single viable CD3+CD4+CD8-CD45RO+ cells for memory CD4+ T cells. CD4+ T cells were isolated by positive magnetic selection. With respect to this clone: Its specificity is not known.

Sequencing was performed on memory CD4+ T cells from blood. V usage is TRBV5-1 and J usage is TRBJ2-7; 7 bases map to TRBD2. This receptor was taken from an adult in good health and CMV-seronegative. CDR3 protein: CASSASGGSYEQYF. The CDR3 region has the DNA TGCGCCAGCAGCGCTAGCGGAGGCTCCTACGAGCAGTACTTC.